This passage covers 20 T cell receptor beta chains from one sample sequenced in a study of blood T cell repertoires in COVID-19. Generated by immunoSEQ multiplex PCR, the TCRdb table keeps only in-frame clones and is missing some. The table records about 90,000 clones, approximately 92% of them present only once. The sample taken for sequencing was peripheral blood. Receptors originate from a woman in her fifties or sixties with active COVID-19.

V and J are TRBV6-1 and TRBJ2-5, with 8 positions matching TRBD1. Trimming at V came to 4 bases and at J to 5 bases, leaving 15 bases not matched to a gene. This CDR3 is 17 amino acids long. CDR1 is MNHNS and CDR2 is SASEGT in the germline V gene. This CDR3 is CASSGDRGRGLGETQYF. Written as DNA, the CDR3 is TGTGCCAGCAGTGGTGACAGGGGTAGGGGGTTAGGGGAGACCCAGTACTTC.

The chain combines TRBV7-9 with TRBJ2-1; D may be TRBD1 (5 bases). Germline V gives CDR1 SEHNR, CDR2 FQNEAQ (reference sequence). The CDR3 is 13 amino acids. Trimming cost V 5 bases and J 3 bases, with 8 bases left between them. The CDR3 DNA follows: TGTGCCAGCAGCCAGGGTGGCTACAATGAGCAGTTCTTC. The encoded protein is CASSQGGYNEQFF.

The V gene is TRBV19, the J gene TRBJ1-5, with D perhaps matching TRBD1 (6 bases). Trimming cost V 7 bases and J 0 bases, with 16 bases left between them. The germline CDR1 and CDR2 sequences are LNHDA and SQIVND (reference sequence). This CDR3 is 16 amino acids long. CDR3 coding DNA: TGTGCCAGTACCCGGACAGATCCTTATAGCAATCAGCCCCAGCATTTT. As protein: CASTRTDPYSNQPQHF. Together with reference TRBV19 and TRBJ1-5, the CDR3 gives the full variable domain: DGGITQSPKYLFRKEGQNVTLSCEQNLNHDAMYWYRQDPGQGLRLIYYSQIVNDFQKGDIAEGYSVSREKKESFPLTVTSAQKNPTAFYLCASTRTDPYSNQPQHFGDGTRLSIL.

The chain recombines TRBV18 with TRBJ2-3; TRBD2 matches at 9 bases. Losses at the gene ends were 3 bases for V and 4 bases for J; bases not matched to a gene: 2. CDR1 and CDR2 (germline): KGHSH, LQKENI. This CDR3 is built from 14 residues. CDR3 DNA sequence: TGTGCCAGCTCACCCGGGACTAGCCCAGATACGCAGTATTTT. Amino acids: CASSPGTSPDTQYF. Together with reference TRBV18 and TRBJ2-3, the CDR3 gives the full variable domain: NAGVMQNPRHLVRRRGQEARLRCSPMKGHSHVYWYRQLPEEGLKFMVYLQKENIIDESGMPKERFSAEFPKEGPSILRIQQVVRGDSAAYFCASSPGTSPDTQYFGPGTRLTVL.

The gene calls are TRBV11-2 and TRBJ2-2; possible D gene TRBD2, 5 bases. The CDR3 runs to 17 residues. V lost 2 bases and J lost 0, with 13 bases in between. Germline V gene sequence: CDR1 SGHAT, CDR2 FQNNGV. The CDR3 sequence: CASSLISNGANTGELFF. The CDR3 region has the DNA TGTGCCAGCAGCTTAATCTCGAACGGGGCGAACACCGGGGAGCTGTTTTTT.

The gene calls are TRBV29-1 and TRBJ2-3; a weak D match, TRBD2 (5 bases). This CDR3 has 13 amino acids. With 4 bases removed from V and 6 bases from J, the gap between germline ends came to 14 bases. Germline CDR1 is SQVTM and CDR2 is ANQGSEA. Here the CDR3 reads CSVVPGIADTQYF. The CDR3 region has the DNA TGCAGCGTTGTACCGGGGATTGCGGATACGCAGTATTTT.

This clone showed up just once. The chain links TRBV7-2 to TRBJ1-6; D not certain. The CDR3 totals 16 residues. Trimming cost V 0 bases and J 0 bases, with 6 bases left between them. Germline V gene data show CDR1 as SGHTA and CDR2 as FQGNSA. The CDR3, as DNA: TGTGCCAGCAGCTTAGCAACTAGCTCCTATAATTCACCCCTCCACTTT. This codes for CASSLATSSYNSPLHF.

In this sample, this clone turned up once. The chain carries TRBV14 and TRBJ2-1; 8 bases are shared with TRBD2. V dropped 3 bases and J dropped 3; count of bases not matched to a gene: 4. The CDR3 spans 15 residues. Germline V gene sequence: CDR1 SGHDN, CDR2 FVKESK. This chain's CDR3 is CASSQWRGVYNEQFF. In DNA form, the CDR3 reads TGTGCCAGCAGCCAGTGGCGGGGGGTCTACAATGAGCAGTTCTTC.

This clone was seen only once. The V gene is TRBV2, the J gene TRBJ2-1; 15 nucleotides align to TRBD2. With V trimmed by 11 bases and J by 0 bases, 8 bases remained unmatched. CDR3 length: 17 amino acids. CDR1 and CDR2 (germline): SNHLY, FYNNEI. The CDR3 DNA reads TGTGCCGTCTCGGGACTAGCGGGAGGCAGCTCCTACAATGAGCAGTTCTTC. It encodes CAVSGLAGGSSYNEQFF.

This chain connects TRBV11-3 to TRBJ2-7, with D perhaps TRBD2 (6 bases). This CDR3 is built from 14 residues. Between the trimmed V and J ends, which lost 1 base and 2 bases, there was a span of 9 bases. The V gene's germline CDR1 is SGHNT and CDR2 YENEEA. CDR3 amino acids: CASSLAGVTYEQYF. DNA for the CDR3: TGTGCCAGCAGCTTAGCGGGGGTGACCTACGAGCAGTACTTC.

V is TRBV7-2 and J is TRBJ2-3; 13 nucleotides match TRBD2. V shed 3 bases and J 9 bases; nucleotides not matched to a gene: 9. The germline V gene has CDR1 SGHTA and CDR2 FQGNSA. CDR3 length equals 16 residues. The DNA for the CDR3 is TGTGCCAGCAGCTTGACTAGCGGGGGGATGCGGGACACGCAGTATTTT. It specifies CASSLTSGGMRDTQYF. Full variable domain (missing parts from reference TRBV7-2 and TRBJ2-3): GAGVSQSPSNKVTEKGKDVELRCDPISGHTALYWYRQSLGQGLEFLIYFQGNSAPDKSGLPSDRFSAERTGGSVSTLTIQRTQQEDSAVYLCASSLTSGGMRDTQYFGPGTRLTVL.

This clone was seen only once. The CDR3 protein is CASSQERYGEGGYTF. DNA of the CDR3: TGTGCCAGCAGCCAAGAAAGATACGGGGAAGGTGGCTACACCTTC. The chain links TRBV4-2 to TRBJ1-2; D remains ambiguous. Trimming removed 0 bases from V and 7 bases from J, with 15 bases in between. In germline, CDR1 is LGHNA, CDR2 YNFKEQ. The CDR3 has 15 amino acids.

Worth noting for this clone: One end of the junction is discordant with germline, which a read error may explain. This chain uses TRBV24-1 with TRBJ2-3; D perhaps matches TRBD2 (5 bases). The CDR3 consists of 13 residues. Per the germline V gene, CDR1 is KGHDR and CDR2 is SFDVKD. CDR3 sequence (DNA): TGTGCCACCAGTGATACGGGGTTAAGGTCGCAATATTTT. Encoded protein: CATSDTGLRSQYF.

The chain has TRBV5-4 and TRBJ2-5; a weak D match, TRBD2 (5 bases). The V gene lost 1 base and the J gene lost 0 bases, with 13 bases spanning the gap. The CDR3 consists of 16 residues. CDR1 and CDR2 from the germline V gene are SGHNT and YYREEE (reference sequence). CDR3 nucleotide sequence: TGTGCCAGCAGCTTGCAGAGCGGAGAGTACCAAGAGACCCAGTACTTC. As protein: CASSLQSGEYQETQYF.

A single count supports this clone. CDR3 in amino acids: CASSETAKDYNEQFF. As DNA, the CDR3 is TGTGCCAGCAGCGAGACAGCGAAAGACTACAATGAGCAGTTCTTC. The chain uses TRBV5-4 and TRBJ2-1; possible D gene TRBD1, 5 bases. The germline V gene has CDR1 SGHNT and CDR2 YYREEE (reference sequence). V lost 4 bases to trimming and J lost 3 bases, with 14 bases between them. The CDR3 is made up of 15 amino acids. Full variable domain (remainder filled in from reference TRBV5-4 and TRBJ2-1): ETGVTQSPTHLIKTRGQQVTLRCSSQSGHNTVSWYQQALGQGPQFIFQYYREEENGRGNFPPRFSGLQFPNYSSELNVNALELDDSALYLCASSETAKDYNEQFFGPGTRLTVL.

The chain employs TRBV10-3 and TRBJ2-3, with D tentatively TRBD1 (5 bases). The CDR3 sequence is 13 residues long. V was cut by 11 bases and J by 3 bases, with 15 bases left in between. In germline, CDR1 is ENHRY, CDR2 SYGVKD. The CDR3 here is CAARTQGTDTQYF. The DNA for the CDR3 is TGTGCCGCCCGGACCCAGGGTACAGATACGCAGTATTTT.

This CDR3 is CASRSPGASEAFF. The CDR3 region has the DNA TGTGCCAGCAGATCGCCCGGTGCCTCAGAAGCTTTCTTT. The chain joins TRBV6-1 to TRBJ1-1; unclear D gene. Trimming removed 6 bases at V and 8 bases at J, with 16 bases between. Germline V gives CDR1 MNHNS, CDR2 SASEGT. The length of the CDR3 is 13 residues.

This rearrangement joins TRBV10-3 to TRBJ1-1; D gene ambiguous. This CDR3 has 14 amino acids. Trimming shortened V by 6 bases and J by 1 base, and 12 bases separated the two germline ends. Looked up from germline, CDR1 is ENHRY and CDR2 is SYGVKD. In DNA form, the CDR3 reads TGTGCCATCAGGATAAACAAAGAGAACACTGAAGCTTTCTTT. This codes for CAIRINKENTEAFF.

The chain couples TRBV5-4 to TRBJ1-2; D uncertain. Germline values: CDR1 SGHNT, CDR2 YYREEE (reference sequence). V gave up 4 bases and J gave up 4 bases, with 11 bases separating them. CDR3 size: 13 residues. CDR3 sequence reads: CASSALLSYGYTF. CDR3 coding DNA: TGTGCCAGCAGCGCGCTTCTGTCCTATGGCTACACCTTC.

The CDR3 bases are TGTGCCAGCAGCCTCACTGGGACAAACAATGAGCAGTTCTTC. Protein sequence: CASSLTGTNNEQFF. The chain uses TRBV11-2 and TRBJ2-1; a possible D gene is TRBD1 (6 bases). This CDR3 region has 14 residues. The V gene lost 5 bases and the J gene lost 5 bases, with 13 bases spanning the gap. Germline CDR1 SGHAT, CDR2 FQNNGV.